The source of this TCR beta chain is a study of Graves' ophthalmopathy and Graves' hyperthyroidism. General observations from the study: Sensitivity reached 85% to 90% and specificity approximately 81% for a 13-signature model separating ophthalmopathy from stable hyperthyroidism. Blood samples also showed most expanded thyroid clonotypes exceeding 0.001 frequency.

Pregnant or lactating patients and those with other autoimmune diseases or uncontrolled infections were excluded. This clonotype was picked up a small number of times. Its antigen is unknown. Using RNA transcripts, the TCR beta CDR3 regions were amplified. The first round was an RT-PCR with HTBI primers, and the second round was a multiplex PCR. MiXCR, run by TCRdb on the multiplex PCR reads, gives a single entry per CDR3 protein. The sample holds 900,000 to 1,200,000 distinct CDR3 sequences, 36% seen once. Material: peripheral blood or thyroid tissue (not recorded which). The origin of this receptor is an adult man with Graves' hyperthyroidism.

CDR3 protein: CASSQHRGVGTGELFF. CDR3 DNA sequence: TGTGCCAGCAGCCAACACAGGGGAGTTGGCACCGGGGAGCTGTTTTTT. The chain couples TRBV14 to TRBJ2-2; 7 nucleotides match TRBD1. This CDR3 has 16 residues. The germline CDR1 and CDR2 sequences are SGHDN and FVKESK. V was clipped by 2 bases and J by 4 bases; unmatched bases: 7.